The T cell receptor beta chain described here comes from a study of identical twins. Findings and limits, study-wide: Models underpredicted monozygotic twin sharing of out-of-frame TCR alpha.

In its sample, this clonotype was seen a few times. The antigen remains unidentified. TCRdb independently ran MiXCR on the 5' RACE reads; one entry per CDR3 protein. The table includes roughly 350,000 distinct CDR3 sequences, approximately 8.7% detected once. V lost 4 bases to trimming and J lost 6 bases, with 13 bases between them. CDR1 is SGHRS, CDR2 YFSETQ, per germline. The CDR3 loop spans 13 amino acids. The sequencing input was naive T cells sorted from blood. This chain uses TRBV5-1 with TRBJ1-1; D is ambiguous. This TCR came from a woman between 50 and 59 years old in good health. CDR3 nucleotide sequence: TGCGCCAGCAGCCCACATTCGGGGTCTGAAGCTTTCTTT. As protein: CASSPHSGSEAFF.